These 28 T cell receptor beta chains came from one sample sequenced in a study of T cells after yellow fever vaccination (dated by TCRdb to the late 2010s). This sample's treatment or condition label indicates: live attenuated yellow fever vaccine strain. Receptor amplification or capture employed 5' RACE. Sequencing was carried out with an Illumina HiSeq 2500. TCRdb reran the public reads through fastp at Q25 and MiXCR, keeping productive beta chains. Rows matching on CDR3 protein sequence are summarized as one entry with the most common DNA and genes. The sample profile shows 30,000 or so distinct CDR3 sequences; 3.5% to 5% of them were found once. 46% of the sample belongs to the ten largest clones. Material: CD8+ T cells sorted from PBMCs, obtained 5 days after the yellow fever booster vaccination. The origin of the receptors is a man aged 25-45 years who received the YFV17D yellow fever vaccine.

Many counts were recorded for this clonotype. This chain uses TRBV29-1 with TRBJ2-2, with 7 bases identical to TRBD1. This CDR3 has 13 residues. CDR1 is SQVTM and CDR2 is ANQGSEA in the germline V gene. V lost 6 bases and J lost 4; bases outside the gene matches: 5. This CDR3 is CSVHAGGTGELFF. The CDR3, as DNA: TGCAGCGTCCATGCAGGGGGCACCGGGGAGCTGTTTTTT.

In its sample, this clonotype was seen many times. The CDR3 region is CASSYSNTEAFF. CDR3 coding DNA: TGTGCCAGCAGTTACTCGAACACTGAAGCTTTCTTT. V gene TRBV6-5 combines with J gene TRBJ1-1; D ambiguous. Trimming shortened V by 0 bases and J by 1 base, and 0 bases separated the two germline ends. Germline V lookup: CDR1 MNHEY, CDR2 SVGAGI. This CDR3 spans 12 amino acids.

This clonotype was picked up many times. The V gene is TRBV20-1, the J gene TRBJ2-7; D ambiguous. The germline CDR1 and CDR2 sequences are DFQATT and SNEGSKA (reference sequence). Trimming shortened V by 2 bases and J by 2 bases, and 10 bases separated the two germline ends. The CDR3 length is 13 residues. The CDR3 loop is CSARRGSTYEQYF. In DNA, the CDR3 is TGCAGTGCTAGACGAGGCAGCACCTACGAGCAGTACTTC.

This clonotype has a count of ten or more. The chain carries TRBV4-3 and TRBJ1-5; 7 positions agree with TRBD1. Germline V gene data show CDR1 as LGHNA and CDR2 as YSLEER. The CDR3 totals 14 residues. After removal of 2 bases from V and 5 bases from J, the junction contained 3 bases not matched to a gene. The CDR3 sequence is CASSQQGGDQPQHF. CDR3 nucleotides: TGCGCCAGCAGCCAACAGGGGGGGGATCAGCCCCAGCATTTT.

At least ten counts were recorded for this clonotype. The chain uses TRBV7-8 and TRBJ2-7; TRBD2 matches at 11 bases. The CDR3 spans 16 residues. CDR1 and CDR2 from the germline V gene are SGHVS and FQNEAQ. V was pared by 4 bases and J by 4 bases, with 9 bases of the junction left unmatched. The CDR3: CASSSPTSGRGYEQYF. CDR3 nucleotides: TGTGCCAGCAGCTCCCCAACTAGCGGGAGAGGATACGAGCAGTACTTC.

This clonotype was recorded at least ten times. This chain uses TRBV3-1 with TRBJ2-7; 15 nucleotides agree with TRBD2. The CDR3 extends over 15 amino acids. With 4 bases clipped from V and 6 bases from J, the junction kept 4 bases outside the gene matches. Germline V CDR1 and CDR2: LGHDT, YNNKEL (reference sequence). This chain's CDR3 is CASSPLGLAGGEQYF. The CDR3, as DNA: TGTGCCAGCAGCCCCCTGGGACTAGCGGGAGGCGAGCAGTACTTC.

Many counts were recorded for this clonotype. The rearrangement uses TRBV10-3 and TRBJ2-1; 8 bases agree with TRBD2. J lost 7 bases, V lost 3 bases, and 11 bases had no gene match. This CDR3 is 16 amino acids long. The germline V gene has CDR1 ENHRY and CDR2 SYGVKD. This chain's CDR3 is CAISDPEAGARNEQFF. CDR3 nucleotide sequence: TGTGCCATCAGTGACCCTGAAGCGGGAGCAAGGAATGAGCAGTTCTTC.

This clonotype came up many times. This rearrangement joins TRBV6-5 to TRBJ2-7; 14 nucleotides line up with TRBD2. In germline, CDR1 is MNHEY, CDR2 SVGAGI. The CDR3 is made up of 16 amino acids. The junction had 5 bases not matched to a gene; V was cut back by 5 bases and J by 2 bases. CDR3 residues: CASSRGLAGGTYEQYF. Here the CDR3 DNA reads TGTGCCAGCAGTCGCGGACTAGCGGGAGGAACCTACGAGCAGTACTTC.

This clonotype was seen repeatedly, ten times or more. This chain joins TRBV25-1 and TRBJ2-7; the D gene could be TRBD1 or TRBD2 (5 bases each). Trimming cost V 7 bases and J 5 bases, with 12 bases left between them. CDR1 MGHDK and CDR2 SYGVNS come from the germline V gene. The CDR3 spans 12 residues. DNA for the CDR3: TGTGCCAGCACCGGCTGGGGGAACGAGCAGTACTTC. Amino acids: CASTGWGNEQYF.

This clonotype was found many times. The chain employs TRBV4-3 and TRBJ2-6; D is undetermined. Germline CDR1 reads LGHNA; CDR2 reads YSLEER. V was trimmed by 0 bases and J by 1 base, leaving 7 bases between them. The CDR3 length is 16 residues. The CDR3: CASSQDVGSGANVLTF. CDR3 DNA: TGCGCCAGCAGCCAAGATGTAGGGTCTGGGGCCAACGTCCTGACTTTC.

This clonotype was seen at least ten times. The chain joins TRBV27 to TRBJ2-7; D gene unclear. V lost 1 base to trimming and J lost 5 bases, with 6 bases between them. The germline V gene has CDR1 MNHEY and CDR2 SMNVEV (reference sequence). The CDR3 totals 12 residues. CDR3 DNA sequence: TGTGCCAGCAGTTTATGGGGAAACGAGCAGTACTTC. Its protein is CASSLWGNEQYF.

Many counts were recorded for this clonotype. The CDR3 DNA reads TGTGCCAGTAGTGTCGGGGCTGGGGCCAACGTCCTGACTTTC. Amino acids: CASSVGAGANVLTF. The chain uses TRBV19 and TRBJ2-6; TRBD2 might be the D (5 bases). Germline V lookup: CDR1 LNHDA, CDR2 SQIVND (reference sequence). V was trimmed by 5 bases and J by 2 bases, leaving 7 bases between them. The CDR3 runs to 14 residues.

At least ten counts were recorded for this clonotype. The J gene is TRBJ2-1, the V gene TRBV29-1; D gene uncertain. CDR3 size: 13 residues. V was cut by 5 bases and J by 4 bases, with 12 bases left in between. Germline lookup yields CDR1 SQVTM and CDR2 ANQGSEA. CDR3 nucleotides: TGCAGCGTTATCGGAAAAAGTTACAATGAGCAGTTCTTC. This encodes CSVIGKSYNEQFF.

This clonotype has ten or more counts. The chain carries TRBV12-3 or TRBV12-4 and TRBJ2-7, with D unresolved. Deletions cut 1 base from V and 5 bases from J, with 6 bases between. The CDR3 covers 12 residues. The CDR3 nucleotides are TGTGCCAGCAGTTTAGGGGTCGACGAGCAGTACTTC. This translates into CASSLGVDEQYF.

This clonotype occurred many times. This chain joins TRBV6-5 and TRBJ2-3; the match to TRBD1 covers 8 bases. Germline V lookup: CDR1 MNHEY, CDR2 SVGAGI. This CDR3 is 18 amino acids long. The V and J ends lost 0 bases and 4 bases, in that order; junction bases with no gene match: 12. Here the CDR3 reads CASSYSGSIQGVSDTQYF. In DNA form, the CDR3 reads TGTGCCAGCAGTTACTCGGGGAGTATACAGGGGGTGTCAGATACGCAGTATTTT.

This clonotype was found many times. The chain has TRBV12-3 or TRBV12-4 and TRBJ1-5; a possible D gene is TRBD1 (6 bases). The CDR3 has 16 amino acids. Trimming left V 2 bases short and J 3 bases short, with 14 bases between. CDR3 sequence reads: CASSLRGWDNNQPQHF. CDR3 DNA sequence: TGTGCCAGCAGTTTAAGGGGGTGGGATAACAATCAGCCCCAGCATTTT.

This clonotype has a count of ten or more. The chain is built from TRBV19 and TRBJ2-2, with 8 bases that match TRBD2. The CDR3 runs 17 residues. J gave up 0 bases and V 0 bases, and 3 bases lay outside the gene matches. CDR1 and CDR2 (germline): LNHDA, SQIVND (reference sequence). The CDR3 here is CASSIDLGLANTGELFF. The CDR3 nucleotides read TGTGCCAGTAGTATAGATCTGGGACTAGCGAACACCGGGGAGCTGTTTTTT.

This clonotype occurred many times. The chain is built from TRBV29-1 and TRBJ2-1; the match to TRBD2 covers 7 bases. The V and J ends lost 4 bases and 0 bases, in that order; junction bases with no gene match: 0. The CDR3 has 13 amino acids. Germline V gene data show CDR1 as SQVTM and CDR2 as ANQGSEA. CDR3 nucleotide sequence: TGCAGCGTTGGGACTAGCTCCTACAATGAGCAGTTCTTC. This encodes CSVGTSSYNEQFF.

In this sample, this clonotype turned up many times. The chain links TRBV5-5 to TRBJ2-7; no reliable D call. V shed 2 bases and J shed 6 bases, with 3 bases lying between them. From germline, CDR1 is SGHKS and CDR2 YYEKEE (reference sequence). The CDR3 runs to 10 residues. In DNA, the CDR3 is TGTGCCAGCAGCTTCGTCGAGCAGTACTTC. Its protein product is CASSFVEQYF.

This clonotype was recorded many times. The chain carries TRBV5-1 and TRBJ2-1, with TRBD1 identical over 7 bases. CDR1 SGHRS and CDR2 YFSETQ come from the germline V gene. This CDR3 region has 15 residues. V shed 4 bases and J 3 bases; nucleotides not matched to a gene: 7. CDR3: CASSTFDRDYNEQFF. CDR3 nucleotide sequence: TGCGCCAGCAGCACTTTCGACAGGGACTACAATGAGCAGTTCTTC.

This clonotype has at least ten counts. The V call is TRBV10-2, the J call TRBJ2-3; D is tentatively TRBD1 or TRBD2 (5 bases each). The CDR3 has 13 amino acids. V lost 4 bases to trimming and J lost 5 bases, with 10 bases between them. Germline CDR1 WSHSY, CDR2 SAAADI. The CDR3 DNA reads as TGCGCCAGCAGTGGGCTTGGGGGAGATACGCAGTATTTT. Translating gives CASSGLGGDTQYF.

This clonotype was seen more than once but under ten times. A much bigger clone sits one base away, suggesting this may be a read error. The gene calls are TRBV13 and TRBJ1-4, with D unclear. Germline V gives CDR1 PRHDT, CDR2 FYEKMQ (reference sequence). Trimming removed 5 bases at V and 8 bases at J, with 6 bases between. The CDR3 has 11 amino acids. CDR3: CASSTGEKLFF. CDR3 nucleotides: TGTGCCAGCAGCACCGGGGAAAAACTGTTTTTT.

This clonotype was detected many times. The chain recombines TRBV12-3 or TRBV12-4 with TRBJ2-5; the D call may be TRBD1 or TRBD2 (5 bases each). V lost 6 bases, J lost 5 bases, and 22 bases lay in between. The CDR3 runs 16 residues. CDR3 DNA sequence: TGTGCCAGCAGCGCCCGGGGTGGGGCGGAAATCGAGACCCAGTACTTC. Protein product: CASSARGGAEIETQYF.

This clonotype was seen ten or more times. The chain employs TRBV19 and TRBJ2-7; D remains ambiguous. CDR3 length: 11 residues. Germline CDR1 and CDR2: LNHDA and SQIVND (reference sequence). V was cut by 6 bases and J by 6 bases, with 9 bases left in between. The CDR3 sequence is CASRLGAEQYF. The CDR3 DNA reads TGTGCCAGTAGATTGGGCGCCGAGCAGTACTTC.

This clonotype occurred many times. CDR3 amino acids: CASSAGTSGSPLDEQYF. CDR3 nucleotides: TGCGCCAGCAGCGCCGGGACTAGCGGGAGTCCTCTGGACGAGCAGTACTTC. The chain employs TRBV10-1 and TRBJ2-7; 14 nucleotides agree with TRBD2. Germline CDR1 WNHNN, CDR2 SYGVQD (reference sequence). J lost 5 bases, V lost 6 bases, and 12 bases had no gene match. CDR3 size: 17 residues.

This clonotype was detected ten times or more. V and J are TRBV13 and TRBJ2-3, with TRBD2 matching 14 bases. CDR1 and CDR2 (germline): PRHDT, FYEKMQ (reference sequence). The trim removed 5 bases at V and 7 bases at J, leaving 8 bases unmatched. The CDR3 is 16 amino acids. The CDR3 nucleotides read TGTGCCAGCAGCCCCGGGGGACTAGCGGGAGACAATACGCAGTATTTT. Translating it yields CASSPGGLAGDNTQYF. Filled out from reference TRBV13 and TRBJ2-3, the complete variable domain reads AAGVIQSPRHLIKEKRETATLKCYPIPRHDTVYWYQQGPGQDPQFLISFYEKMQSDKGSIPDRFSAQQFSDYHSELNMSSLELGDSALYFCASSPGGLAGDNTQYFGPGTRLTVL.

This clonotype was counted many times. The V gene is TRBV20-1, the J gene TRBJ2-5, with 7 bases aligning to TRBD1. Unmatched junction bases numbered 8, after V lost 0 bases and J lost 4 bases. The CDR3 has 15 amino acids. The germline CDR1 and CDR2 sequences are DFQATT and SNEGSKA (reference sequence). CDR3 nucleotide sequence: TGCAGTGCTAGAGATGGGGACAGAAGTCGAGAGACCCAGTACTTC. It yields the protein CSARDGDRSRETQYF.

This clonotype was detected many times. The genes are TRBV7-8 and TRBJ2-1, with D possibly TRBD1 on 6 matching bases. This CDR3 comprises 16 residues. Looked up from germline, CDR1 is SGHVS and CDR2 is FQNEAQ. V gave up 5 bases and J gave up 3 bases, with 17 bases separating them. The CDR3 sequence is CASSGPDRKSYNEQFF. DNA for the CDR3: TGTGCCAGCAGCGGCCCGGACAGAAAGAGCTACAATGAGCAGTTCTTC.